Presented here are 22 T cell receptor beta chains from one specimen sequenced in a study of cytomegalovirus exposure and HLA in healthy donors. PCR employed 60 Vbeta and 13 Jbeta primers. Produced via immunoSEQ multiplex PCR; TCRdb's table is partial and in-frame only. The sample has around 110,000 clones, about 70% seen once. The sample comprised PBMCs. These TCRs come from a female donor in good health and CMV-seronegative.

This clone was recorded only once. The chain couples TRBV13 to TRBJ2-7; TRBD2 is a possible D gene (6 bases). Germline CDR1 is PRHDT and CDR2 is FYEKMQ (reference sequence). Trimming removed 5 bases at V and 2 bases at J, with 19 bases between. The CDR3 covers 16 residues. CDR3 sequence reads: CASSQRGTGTTYEQYF. The CDR3, as DNA: TGTGCCAGCAGCCAACGGGGGACTGGAACCACCTACGAGCAGTACTTC.

This rearrangement joins TRBV6-1 to TRBJ2-2; 12 nucleotides align to TRBD2. Germline lookup yields CDR1 MNHNS and CDR2 SASEGT. With 6 bases clipped from V and 5 bases from J, the junction kept 4 bases outside the gene matches. This CDR3 comprises 15 residues. The CDR3 sequence is CASRRLAGATGELFF. The CDR3, as DNA: TGTGCCAGCAGAAGACTAGCGGGAGCAACCGGGGAGCTGTTTTTT.

This chain connects TRBV19 to TRBJ2-7; TRBD2 might be the D (6 bases). The CDR3 is 15 amino acids. V was shortened by 1 base and J by 1 base, with 11 bases between the two germline ends. From germline, CDR1 is LNHDA and CDR2 SQIVND (reference sequence). The CDR3 loop is CASSIVRDSSYEQYF. In DNA, the CDR3 is TGTGCCAGTAGTATAGTTCGGGACTCTTCCTACGAGCAGTACTTC. The whole variable domain, filled in from reference TRBV19 and TRBJ2-7, reads DGGITQSPKYLFRKEGQNVTLSCEQNLNHDAMYWYRQDPGQGLRLIYYSQIVNDFQKGDIAEGYSVSREKKESFPLTVTSAQKNPTAFYLCASSIVRDSSYEQYFGPGTRLTVT.

This chain links TRBV30 with TRBJ1-4; TRBD1 matches at 9 bases. CDR3 length equals 12 residues. Germline V gene sequence: CDR1 GTSNPN, CDR2 SVGIG (reference sequence). The CDR3 region has the DNA TGTGCGTCGGACAGGGGAGATGAAAAACTGTTTTTT. It is translated as CASDRGDEKLFF.

V and J are TRBV29-1 and TRBJ2-7; TRBD1 might be the D (6 bases). Between the trimmed V and J ends, which lost 5 bases and 0 bases, there was a span of 11 bases. The CDR3 runs 13 residues. Germline V CDR1 and CDR2: SQVTM, ANQGSEA. CDR3 region: CSVLQGHSYEQYF. DNA for the CDR3: TGCAGCGTTTTACAGGGTCACTCCTACGAGCAGTACTTC.

The rearrangement uses TRBV7-6 and TRBJ1-2, with D possibly TRBD1 on 6 matching bases. This CDR3 is built from 22 residues. Trimming took off 6 bases at V and 2 bases at J, with 37 bases between the two ends. From germline, CDR1 is SGHVS and CDR2 FNYEAQ. CDR3 DNA: TGTGCCAGCAGACCCTATTCCGGGACACTCGTTGCTGGCGCCACCTCGAACTATGGCTACACCTTC. This encodes CASRPYSGTLVAGATSNYGYTF. Using reference TRBV7-6 and TRBJ1-2 for the parts outside the CDR3, the full variable domain is GAGVSQSPRYKVTKRGQDVALRCDPISGHVSLYWYRQALGQGPEFLTYFNYEAQQDKSGLPNDRFSAERPEGSISTLTIQRTEQRDSAMYRCASRPYSGTLVAGATSNYGYTFGSGTRLTVV.

The chain employs TRBV6-1 and TRBJ2-7; 10 bases match TRBD2. V lost 4 bases to trimming and J lost 4 bases; unmatched junction nucleotides: 10. Germline lookup yields CDR1 MNHNS and CDR2 SASEGT. This CDR3 is built from 16 residues. The CDR3 loop is CASSALAGGGQYEQYF. In nucleotides, the CDR3 is TGTGCCAGCAGTGCCTTAGCGGGAGGAGGACAGTACGAGCAGTACTTC.

The chain recombines TRBV7-2 with TRBJ1-5; D gene unclear. Per the germline V gene, CDR1 is SGHTA and CDR2 is FQGNSA. The CDR3 is made up of 12 amino acids. Trimming shortened V by 4 bases and J by 4 bases, and 5 bases separated the two germline ends. CDR3: CASSYNNQPQHF. In DNA form, the CDR3 reads TGTGCCAGCAGCTACAATAATCAGCCCCAGCATTTT.

This clone has a single count. The chain has TRBV7-9 and TRBJ2-5; 9 bases match TRBD2. The CDR3 length is 17 residues. The germline CDR1 and CDR2 sequences are SEHNR and FQNEAQ (reference sequence). V was pared by 2 bases and J by 2 bases, with 9 bases of the junction left unmatched. The CDR3 DNA sequence: TGTGCCAGCAGCTTAACTGCGGGAGGGCTTTATCAAGAGACCCAGTACTTC. Its translation: CASSLTAGGLYQETQYF.

In this sample, this clone turned up a few times. CDR3 sequence (DNA): TGTGCCAGCAGCCCGACAGGGCAACCAAACAATGAGCAGTTCTTC. It encodes CASSPTGQPNNEQFF. This sequence joins TRBV7-9 and TRBJ2-1; 7 bases align to TRBD1. Unmatched junction bases numbered 9, after V lost 5 bases and J lost 5 bases. Germline V gene data show CDR1 as SEHNR and CDR2 as FQNEAQ (reference sequence). The CDR3 is 15 residues long.

The chain recombines TRBV5-5 with TRBJ2-6, with TRBD1 as a possible D gene (5 bases). This CDR3 has 18 amino acids. The V end was cut by 5 bases, the J end by 0 bases, with 18 bases between. Looked up from germline, CDR1 is SGHKS and CDR2 is YYEKEE (reference sequence). CDR3 in DNA: TGTGCCAGCAGGCTTAACCCAGGGTCATCCTCTGGGGCCAACGTCCTGACTTTC. Translating it yields CASRLNPGSSSGANVLTF.

The genes are TRBV7-8 and TRBJ2-5, with 9 bases identical to TRBD1. Trimming removed 1 base from V and 5 bases from J; junction bases left unmatched: 8. In germline, CDR1 is SGHVS, CDR2 FQNEAQ. The CDR3 covers 16 residues. CDR3 sequence (DNA): TGTGCCAGCAGCTTAGGGATACAGGGGGCGGGGGAGACCCAGTACTTC. It codes for CASSLGIQGAGETQYF.

This CDR3 reads CASSFQGNYEQYF. The CDR3 bases are TGCGCCAGCAGCTTTCAGGGGAACTACGAGCAGTACTTC. V gene TRBV5-1 combines with J gene TRBJ2-7; possibly TRBD1 for D (6 bases). The CDR3 totals 13 residues. The V gene lost 2 bases and the J gene lost 3 bases, with 9 bases spanning the gap. CDR1 is SGHRS and CDR2 is YFSETQ in the germline V gene.

V and J are TRBV7-9 and TRBJ1-1, with D maybe TRBD1 (6 bases). CDR1 and CDR2 from the germline V gene are SEHNR and FQNEAQ (reference sequence). V was pared by 3 bases and J by 1 base, with 9 bases between. CDR3 length: 14 residues. CDR3 DNA: TGTGCCAGCAGCTTGACAGGAGAGAACACTGAAGCTTTCTTT. Its protein product is CASSLTGENTEAFF.

In its sample, this clone was seen once. The chain joins TRBV9 to TRBJ2-1, with 9 bases fitting TRBD2. With V trimmed by 4 bases and J by 7 bases, 3 bases remained unmatched. The CDR3 has 13 residues. The V gene's germline CDR1 is SGDLS and CDR2 YYNGEE. CDR3 amino acids: CASSLREGNEQFF. CDR3 nucleotide sequence: TGTGCCAGCAGCTTGCGGGAGGGTAATGAGCAGTTCTTC. The variable domain in full, completed from reference TRBV9 and TRBJ2-1, reads DSGVTQTPKHLITATGQRVTLRCSPRSGDLSVYWYQQSLDQGLQFLIQYYNGEERAKGNILERFSAQQFPDLHSELNLSSLELGDSALYFCASSLREGNEQFFGPGTRLTVL.

The chain joins TRBV6-6 to TRBJ1-5; D not certain. CDR3 size: 14 residues. V was shortened by 5 bases and J by 0 bases, with 8 bases between the two germline ends. Germline loops: CDR1 MNHNY, CDR2 SVGAGI (reference sequence). The CDR3 loop is CASSVQVSNQPQHF. For the CDR3, the DNA is TGTGCCAGCAGTGTCCAGGTTAGCAATCAGCCCCAGCATTTT.

The chain couples TRBV6-5 to TRBJ1-5; 7 nucleotides match TRBD1. CDR1 is MNHEY, CDR2 SVGAGI, per germline. The V segment lost 2 bases and the J segment 9 bases; nucleotides outside the gene matches: 4. The CDR3 is 13 residues long. The CDR3 bases are TGTGCCAGCAGTTACAGGGGGCTCCCGCCCCAGCATTTT. It encodes CASSYRGLPPQHF.

The chain recombines TRBV19 with TRBJ2-2; 14 bases are a match to TRBD2. The CDR3 is 17 residues long. CDR1 LNHDA and CDR2 SQIVND come from the germline V gene (reference sequence). V was clipped by 6 bases and J by 1 base; unmatched bases: 4. The CDR3 region is CASSRGTSGGNTGELFF. The CDR3 nucleotides are TGTGCCAGTAGCCGGGGGACTAGCGGGGGGAACACCGGGGAGCTGTTTTTT.

V is TRBV19 and J is TRBJ1-5; D is perhaps TRBD1 (5 bases). Germline CDR1 reads LNHDA; CDR2 reads SQIVND (reference sequence). V gave up 5 bases and J gave up 5 bases, with 10 bases separating them. This CDR3 region has 13 residues. The CDR3 loop reads CASSEQTDQPQHF. The CDR3 nucleotides read TGTGCCAGTAGTGAACAGACAGATCAGCCCCAGCATTTT. Full variable domain (remainder filled in from reference TRBV19 and TRBJ1-5): DGGITQSPKYLFRKEGQNVTLSCEQNLNHDAMYWYRQDPGQGLRLIYYSQIVNDFQKGDIAEGYSVSREKKESFPLTVTSAQKNPTAFYLCASSEQTDQPQHFGDGTRLSIL.

The rearrangement uses TRBV10-2 and TRBJ2-3, with TRBD2 identical over 12 bases. CDR1 and CDR2 (germline): WSHSY, SAAADI. The CDR3 has 21 amino acids. J gave up 0 bases and V 7 bases, and 20 bases lay outside the gene matches. In DNA form, the CDR3 reads TGCGCCAGCACTCGGCGAGACAGACTAGCGGGAGAGGTTCATAGCACAGATACGCAGTATTTT. Its translation is CASTRRDRLAGEVHSTDTQYF.

The chain has TRBV7-7 and TRBJ2-2; 8 bases align to TRBD1. V lost 4 bases to trimming and J lost 1 base; unmatched junction nucleotides: 5. Germline assignment: CDR1 SSHAT and CDR2 FNYEAQ (reference sequence). There are 16 residues in the CDR3. CDR3 nucleotide sequence: TGTGCCAGCAGCTATACCAGGGGGCGGAACACCGGGGAGCTGTTTTTT. Translation gives CASSYTRGRNTGELFF.

The rearrangement uses TRBV19 and TRBJ1-5; 8 bases are shared with TRBD1. The length of the CDR3 is 13 residues. J lost 1 base, V lost 7 bases, and 0 bases had no gene match. CDR1 LNHDA and CDR2 SQIVND come from the germline V gene (reference sequence). CDR3 residues: CASNRGSNQPQHF. In nucleotides, the CDR3 is TGTGCCAGTAACAGGGGGAGCAATCAGCCCCAGCATTTT.